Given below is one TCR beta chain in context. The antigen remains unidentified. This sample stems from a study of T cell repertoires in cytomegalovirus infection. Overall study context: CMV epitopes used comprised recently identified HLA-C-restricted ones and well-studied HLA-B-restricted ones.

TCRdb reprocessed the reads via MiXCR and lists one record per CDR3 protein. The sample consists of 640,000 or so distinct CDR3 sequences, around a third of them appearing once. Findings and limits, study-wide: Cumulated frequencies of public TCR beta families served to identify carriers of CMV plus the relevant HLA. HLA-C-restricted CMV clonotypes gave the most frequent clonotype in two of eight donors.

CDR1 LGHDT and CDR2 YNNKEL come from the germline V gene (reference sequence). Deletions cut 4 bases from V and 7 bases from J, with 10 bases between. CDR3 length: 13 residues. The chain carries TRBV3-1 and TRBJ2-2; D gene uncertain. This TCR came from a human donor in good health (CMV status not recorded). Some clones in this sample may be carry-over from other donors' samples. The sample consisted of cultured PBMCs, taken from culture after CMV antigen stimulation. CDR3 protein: CASSPGGDGELFF. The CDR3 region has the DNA TGTGCCAGCAGCCCCGGTGGGGACGGGGAGCTGTTTTTT.